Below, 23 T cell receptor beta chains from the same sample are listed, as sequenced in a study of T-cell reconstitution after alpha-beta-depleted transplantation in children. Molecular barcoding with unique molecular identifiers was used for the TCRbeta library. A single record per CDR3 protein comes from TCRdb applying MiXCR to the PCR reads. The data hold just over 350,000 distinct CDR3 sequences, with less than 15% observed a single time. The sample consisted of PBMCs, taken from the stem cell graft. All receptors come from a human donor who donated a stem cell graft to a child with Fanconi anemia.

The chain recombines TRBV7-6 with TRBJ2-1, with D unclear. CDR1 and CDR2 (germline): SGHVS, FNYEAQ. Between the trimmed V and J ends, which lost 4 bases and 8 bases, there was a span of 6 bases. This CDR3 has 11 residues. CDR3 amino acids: CASSSRHEQFF. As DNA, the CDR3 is TGTGCCAGCAGCTCAAGACATGAGCAGTTCTTC.

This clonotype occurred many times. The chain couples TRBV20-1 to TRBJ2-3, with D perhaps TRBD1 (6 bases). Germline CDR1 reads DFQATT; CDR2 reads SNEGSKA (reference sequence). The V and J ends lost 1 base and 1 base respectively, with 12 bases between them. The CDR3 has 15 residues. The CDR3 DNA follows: TGCAGTGCTAGAGCGCAGGGGATGGGCACAGATACGCAGTATTTT. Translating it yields CSARAQGMGTDTQYF.

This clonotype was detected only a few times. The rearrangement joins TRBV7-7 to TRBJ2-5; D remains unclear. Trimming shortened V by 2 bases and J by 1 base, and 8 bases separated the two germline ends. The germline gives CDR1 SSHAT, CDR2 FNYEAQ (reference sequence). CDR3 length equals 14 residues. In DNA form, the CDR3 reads TGTGCCAGCAGCTTAATGTCACTCCAAGAGACCCAGTACTTC. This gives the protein CASSLMSLQETQYF.

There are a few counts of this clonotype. This chain's CDR3 is CASSLRVGVREQYF. The DNA of the CDR3 is TGTGCCAGCAGTCTCAGGGTAGGAGTGCGGGAGCAGTACTTC. The V call is TRBV12-3 or TRBV12-4, the J call TRBJ2-7; D perhaps matches TRBD1 (5 bases). The CDR3 length is 14 residues. V was clipped by 5 bases and J by 7 bases, with 18 bases between them.

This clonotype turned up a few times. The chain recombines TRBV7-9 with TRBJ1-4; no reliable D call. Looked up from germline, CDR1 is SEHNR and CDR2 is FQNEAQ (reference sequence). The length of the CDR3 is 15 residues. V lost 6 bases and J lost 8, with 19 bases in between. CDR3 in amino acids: CASSPGPGVGEKLFF. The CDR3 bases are TGTGCCAGCAGTCCCGGACCGGGAGTTGGCGAAAAACTGTTTTTT.

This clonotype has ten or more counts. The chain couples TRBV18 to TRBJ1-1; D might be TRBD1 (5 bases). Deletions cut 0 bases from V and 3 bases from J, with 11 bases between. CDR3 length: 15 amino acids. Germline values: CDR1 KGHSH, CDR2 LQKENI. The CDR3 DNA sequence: TGTGCCAGCTCACCACCGATCCAGGGTTACACTGAAGCTTTCTTT. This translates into CASSPPIQGYTEAFF.

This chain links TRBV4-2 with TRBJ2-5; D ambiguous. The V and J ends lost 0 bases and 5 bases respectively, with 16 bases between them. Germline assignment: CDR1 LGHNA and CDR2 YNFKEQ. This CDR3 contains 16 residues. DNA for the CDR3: TGTGCCAGCAGCCAAGATTCACGGCTCCCAGAGGAGACCCAGTACTTC. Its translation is CASSQDSRLPEETQYF.

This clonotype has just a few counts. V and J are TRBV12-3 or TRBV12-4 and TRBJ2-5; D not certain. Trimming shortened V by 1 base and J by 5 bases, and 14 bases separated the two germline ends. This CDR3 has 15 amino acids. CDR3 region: CASSLEWPARETQYF. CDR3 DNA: TGTGCCAGCAGTTTAGAGTGGCCGGCGCGGGAGACCCAGTACTTC.

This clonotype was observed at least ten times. The CDR3 nucleotides read TGTGCCAGCAGTTTTCGGCTAGCGGGAGAGACCCAGTACTTC. It specifies CASSFRLAGETQYF. V usage is TRBV12-3 or TRBV12-4 and J usage is TRBJ2-5; 8 bases line up with TRBD2. V shed 3 bases, J shed 4 bases, and the junction held 4 bases outside the gene matches. The CDR3 runs to 14 residues.

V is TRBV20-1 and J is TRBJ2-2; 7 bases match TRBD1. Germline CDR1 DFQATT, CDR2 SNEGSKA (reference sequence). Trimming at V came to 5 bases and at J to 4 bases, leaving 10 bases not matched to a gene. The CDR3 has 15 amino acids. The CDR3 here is CSALQGKASTGELFF. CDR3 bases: TGCAGTGCTCTACAGGGGAAGGCGTCCACCGGGGAGCTGTTTTTT.

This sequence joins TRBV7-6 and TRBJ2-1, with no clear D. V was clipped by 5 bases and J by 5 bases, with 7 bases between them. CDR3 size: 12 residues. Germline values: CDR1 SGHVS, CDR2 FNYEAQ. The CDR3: CASSTSDNEQFF. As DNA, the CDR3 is TGTGCCAGCAGCACCAGTGACAATGAGCAGTTCTTC.

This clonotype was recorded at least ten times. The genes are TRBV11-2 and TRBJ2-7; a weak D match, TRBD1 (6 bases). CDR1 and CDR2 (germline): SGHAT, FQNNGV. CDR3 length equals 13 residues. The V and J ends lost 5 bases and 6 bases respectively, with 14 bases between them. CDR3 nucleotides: TGTGCCAGCAGCCCGTACAGGGACCTCGAGCAGTACTTC. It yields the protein CASSPYRDLEQYF. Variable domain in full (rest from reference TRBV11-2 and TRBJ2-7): EAGVAQSPRYKIIEKRQSVAFWCNPISGHATLYWYQQILGQGPKLLIQFQNNGVVDDSQLPKDRFSAERLKGVDSTLKIQPAKLEDSAVYLCASSPYRDLEQYFGPGTRLTVT.

The CDR3 sequence: CASSSGTSGGNEQFF. The CDR3 nucleotides are TGTGCCAGCAGTTCCGGGACTAGCGGGGGCAATGAGCAGTTCTTC. The chain is built from TRBV5-4 and TRBJ2-1; 14 bases agree with TRBD2. There are 15 residues in the CDR3. V was pared by 5 bases and J by 6 bases, with 4 bases of the junction left unmatched. Germline V gene lookup returns CDR1 SGHNT and CDR2 YYREEE (reference sequence).

The CDR3 protein is CASSQGLYEQYV. CDR3 nucleotides: TGTGCCAGCAGCCAAGGGCTCTACGAGCAGTACGTC. The chain combines TRBV4-2 with TRBJ2-7; D is unclear. Germline values: CDR1 LGHNA, CDR2 YNFKEQ. Between the trimmed V and J ends, which lost 1 base and 3 bases, there was a span of 4 bases. The CDR3 is 12 amino acids.

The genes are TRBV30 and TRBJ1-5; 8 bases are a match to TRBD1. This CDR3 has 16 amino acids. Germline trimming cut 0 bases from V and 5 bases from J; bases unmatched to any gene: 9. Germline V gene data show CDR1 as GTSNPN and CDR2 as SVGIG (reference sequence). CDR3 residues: CAWSVLPGGEYQPQHF. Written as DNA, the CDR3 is TGTGCCTGGAGTGTACTTCCAGGGGGCGAATATCAGCCCCAGCATTTT. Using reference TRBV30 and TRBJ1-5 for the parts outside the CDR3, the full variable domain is SQTIHQWPATLVQPVGSPLSLECTVEGTSNPNLYWYRQAAGRGLQLLFYSVGIGQISSEVPQNLSASRPQDRQFILSSKKLLLSDSGFYLCAWSVLPGGEYQPQHFGDGTRLSIL.

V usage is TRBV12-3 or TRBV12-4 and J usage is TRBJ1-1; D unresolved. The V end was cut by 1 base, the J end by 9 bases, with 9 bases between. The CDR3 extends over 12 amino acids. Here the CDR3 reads CASSLGARKAFF. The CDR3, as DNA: TGTGCCAGCAGTTTAGGGGCCAGGAAAGCTTTCTTT.

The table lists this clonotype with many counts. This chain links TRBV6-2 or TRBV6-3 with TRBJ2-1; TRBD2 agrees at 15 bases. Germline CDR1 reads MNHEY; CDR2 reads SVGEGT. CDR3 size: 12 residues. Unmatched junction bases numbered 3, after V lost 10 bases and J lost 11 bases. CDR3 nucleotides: TGTGCCACCGGGACTAGCGGGGGGCAGCAGTTCTTC. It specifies CATGTSGGQQFF.

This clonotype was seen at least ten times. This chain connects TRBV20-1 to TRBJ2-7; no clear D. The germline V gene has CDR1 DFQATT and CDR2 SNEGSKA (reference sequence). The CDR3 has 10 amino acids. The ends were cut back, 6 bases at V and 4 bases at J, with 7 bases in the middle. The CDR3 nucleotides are TGCAGTGCGAAGAGTTACGAGCAGTACTTC. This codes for CSAKSYEQYF.

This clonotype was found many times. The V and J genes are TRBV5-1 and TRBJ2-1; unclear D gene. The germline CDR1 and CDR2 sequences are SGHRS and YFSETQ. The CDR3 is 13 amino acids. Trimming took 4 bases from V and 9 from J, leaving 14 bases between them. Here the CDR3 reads CASSLTGLTEQFF. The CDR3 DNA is TGCGCCAGCAGCCTGACTGGCCTGACTGAGCAGTTCTTC.

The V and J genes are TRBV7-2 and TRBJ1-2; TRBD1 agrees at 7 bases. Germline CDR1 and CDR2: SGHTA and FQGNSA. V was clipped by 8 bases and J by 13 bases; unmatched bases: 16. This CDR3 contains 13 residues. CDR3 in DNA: TGTGCCAGCCGACAGGGAGTAACAGGGAGGGCCACCTTC. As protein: CASRQGVTGRATF.

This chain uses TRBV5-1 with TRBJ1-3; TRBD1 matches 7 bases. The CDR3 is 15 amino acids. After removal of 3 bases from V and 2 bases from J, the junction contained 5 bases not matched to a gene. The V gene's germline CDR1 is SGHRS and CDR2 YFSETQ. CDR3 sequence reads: CASSSQTGTGNTIYF. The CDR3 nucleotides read TGCGCCAGCAGCTCACAGACAGGGACTGGAAACACCATATATTTT.

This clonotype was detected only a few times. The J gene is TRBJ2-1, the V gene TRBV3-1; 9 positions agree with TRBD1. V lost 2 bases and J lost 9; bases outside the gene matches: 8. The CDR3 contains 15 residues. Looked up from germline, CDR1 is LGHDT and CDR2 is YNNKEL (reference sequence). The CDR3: CASSQRGQGRGEQFF. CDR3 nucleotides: TGTGCCAGCAGCCAAAGGGGACAGGGTCGTGGTGAGCAGTTCTTC.

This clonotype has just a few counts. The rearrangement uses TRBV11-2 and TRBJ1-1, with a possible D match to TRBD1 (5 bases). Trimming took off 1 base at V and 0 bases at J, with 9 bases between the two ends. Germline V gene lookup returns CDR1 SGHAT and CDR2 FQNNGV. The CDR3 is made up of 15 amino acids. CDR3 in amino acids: CASSLGGSLNTEAFF. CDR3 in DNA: TGTGCCAGCAGCTTAGGGGGGTCTTTGAACACTGAAGCTTTCTTT.